This TCR beta chain was identified in a study of PD-1 blockade in classical Hodgkin lymphoma. The time point was: cycle 4 day 1 (C4D1), after less than 7 weeks of nivolumab. Relapse after autologous stem cell transplantation occurred in every patient, and brentuximab vedotin exposure varied. Magnetic negative selection was used to purify CD8+ T cells from thawed PBMCs. Patients reached a best response of complete response, partial response or progressive disease. The table came from immunoSEQ multiplex PCR; TCRdb's copy has only in-frame clones and leaves some out. The table shows almost 20,000 clones, with around 84% occurring only once. Study results and limitations: Newly diagnosed patients had diversity similar to the baseline diversity of complete responders. Before treatment, TCR diversity in newly diagnosed patients was reportedly lower than in healthy donors.

Trimming pared 5 bases from V and 7 bases from J, leaving 15 bases between. The germline gives CDR1 MDHEN, CDR2 SYDVKM. CDR3 length equals 13 residues. To note about this clone: The target antigen is unknown.

Sequenced here: CD8+ T cells from blood, sampled before the fourth cycle of nivolumab. This chain uses TRBV28 with TRBJ2-7, with TRBD2 as a possible D gene (6 bases). The source is a human donor with classical Hodgkin lymphoma. The CDR3 bases are TGTGCCAGCAGTCCTCATTTGGGGGGTGAGCAGTACTTC. It codes for CASSPHLGGEQYF.